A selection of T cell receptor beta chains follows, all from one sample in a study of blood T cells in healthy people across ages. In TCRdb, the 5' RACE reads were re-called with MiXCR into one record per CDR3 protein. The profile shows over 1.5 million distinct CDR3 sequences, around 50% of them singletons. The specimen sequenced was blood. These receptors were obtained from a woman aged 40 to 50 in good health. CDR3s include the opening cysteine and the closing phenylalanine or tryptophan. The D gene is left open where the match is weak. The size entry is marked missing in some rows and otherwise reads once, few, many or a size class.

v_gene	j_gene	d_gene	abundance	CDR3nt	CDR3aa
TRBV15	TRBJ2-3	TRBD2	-	TGTGCCACCAGCAGAGGGGCGGGGGGCACAGATACGCAGTATTTT	CATSRGAGGTDTQYF
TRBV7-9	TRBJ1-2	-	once	TGTGCCACCAAACGGGACTATGGCCACACCTTC	CATKRDYGHTF
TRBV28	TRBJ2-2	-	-	TGTGCCAGCATCCCTTTGGGGACGGCAACCGGGGAGCTGTTTTTT	CASIPLGTATGELFF
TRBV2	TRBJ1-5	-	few	TGTGCCAGCAGTGGGCAGGGGCTAAGCAATCAGCCCCAGCATTTT	CASSGQGLSNQPQHF
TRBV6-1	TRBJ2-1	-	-	TGTGCCAGCAGTGAATTTCATGAGCAGTTCTTC	CASSEFHEQFF
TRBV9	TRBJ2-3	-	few	TGTGCCAGCAGCTCGAAGGTTGGCACAGATACGCAGTATTTT	CASSSKVGTDTQYF
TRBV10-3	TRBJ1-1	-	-	TGTGCCATCAGTGAGTCGATGGGGAAACGCGTTAACACTGAAGCTTTCTTT	CAISESMGKRVNTEAFF
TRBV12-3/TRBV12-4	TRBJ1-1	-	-	TGTGCCAGCAGTTTGCTTTCCGGGGTTTGGGTGAACACTGAAGCTTTCTTT	CASSLLSGVWVNTEAFF
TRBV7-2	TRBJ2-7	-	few	TGTGCCAGCAGCTGGTCGCAGGGAAGCTACGAGCAGTACTTC	CASSWSQGSYEQYF
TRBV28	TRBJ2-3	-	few	TGTGCCAGCAGTAAACAGGGCCGAGCGGGTACGCAGTATTTT	CASSKQGRAGTQYF
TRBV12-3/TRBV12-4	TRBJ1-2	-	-	TGTGCCAGCACGACTGACTTCTATGGCTACACCTTC	CASTTDFYGYTF
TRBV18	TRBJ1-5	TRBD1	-	TGTGCCAGCTCAGACAGGGTTGCTCAGCCCCAGCATTTT	CASSDRVAQPQHF
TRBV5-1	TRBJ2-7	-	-	TGCGCCAGCAGAAAAGACACAGGAGTCTCCCACGAGCAGTACTTC	CASRKDTGVSHEQYF
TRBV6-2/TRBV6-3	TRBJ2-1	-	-	TGTGCCAGCAGGAGGATGAGCTCCTACAATGAGCAGTTCTTC	CASRRMSSYNEQFF
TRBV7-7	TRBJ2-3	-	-	TGTGCTAGCAGCTTAGCGCTTGGGGTGGGCACAGATACGCAGTATTTT	CASSLALGVGTDTQYF
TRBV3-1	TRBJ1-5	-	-	TGTGCCAGCAGCCAAGATCTTAGCCCGCCCCAGCATTTT	CASSQDLSPPQHF
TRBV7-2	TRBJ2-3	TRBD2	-	TGTGCCAGCAGGGAATCTAGCGGGGGGCCGTATTTT	CASRESSGGPYF
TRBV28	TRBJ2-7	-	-	TGTGCCAGCACTAGCATTTCCCCCTACGAGCAGTACTTC	CASTSISPYEQYF
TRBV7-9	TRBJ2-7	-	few	TGTGCCAGCAGCCACCGACAGGAAATCTACGAGCAGTACTTC	CASSHRQEIYEQYF
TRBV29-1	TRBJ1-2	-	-	TGCAGCGTCGATGACCAGGGTAGCCCTAACTATGGCTACACCTTC	CSVDDQGSPNYGYTF
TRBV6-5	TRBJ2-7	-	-	TGTGCCAGCGGTTACTGGCAGGGGGAGGACGAGCAGTACTTC	CASGYWQGEDEQYF
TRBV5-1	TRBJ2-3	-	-	TGCGCCAGCAGCTTCCGCCGGGACACAGCAGATACGCAGTATTTT	CASSFRRDTADTQYF